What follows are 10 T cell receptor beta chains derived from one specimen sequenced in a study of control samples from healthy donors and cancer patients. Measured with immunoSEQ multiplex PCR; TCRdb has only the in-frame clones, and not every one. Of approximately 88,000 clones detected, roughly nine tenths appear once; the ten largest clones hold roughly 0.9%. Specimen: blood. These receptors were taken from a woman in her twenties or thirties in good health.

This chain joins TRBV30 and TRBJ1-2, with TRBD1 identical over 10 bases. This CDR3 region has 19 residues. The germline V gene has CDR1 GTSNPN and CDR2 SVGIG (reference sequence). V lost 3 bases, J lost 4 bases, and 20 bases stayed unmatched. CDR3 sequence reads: CAWSSTDGYGQGGTYGYTF. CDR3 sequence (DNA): TGTGCCTGGAGCTCGACGGATGGCTATGGACAGGGGGGCACCTATGGCTACACCTTC.

The CDR3 DNA sequence: TGTGCCAGCAGCTTAGACCCTGCGGGGGGGTTAGATGAGCAGTTCTTC. Amino acid sequence: CASSLDPAGGLDEQFF. The chain links TRBV7-6 to TRBJ2-1, with 9 bases aligning to TRBD2. The junction had 9 bases not matched to a gene; V was cut back by 1 base and J by 8 bases. Germline assignment: CDR1 SGHVS and CDR2 FNYEAQ. The CDR3 contains 16 residues.

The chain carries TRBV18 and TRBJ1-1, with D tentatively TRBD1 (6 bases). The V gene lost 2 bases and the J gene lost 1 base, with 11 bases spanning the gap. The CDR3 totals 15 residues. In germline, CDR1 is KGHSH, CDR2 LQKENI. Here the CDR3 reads CASSPRQAKNTEAFF. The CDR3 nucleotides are TGTGCCAGCTCACCAAGACAGGCCAAGAACACTGAAGCTTTCTTT.

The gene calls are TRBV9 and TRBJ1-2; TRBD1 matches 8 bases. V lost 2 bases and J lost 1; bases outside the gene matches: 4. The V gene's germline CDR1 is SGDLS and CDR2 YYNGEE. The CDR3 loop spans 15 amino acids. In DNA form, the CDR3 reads TGTGCCAGCAGCGTCGGACAGGGTGTTAACTATGGCTACACCTTC. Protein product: CASSVGQGVNYGYTF. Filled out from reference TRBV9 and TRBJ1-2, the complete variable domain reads DSGVTQTPKHLITATGQRVTLRCSPRSGDLSVYWYQQSLDQGLQFLIQYYNGEERAKGNILERFSAQQFPDLHSELNLSSLELGDSALYFCASSVGQGVNYGYTFGSGTRLTVV.

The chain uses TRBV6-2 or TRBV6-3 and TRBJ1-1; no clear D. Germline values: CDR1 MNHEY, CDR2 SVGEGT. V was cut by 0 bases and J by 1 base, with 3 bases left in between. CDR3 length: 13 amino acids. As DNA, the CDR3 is TGTGCCAGCAGTTACTCACAGAACACTGAAGCTTTCTTT. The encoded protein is CASSYSQNTEAFF.

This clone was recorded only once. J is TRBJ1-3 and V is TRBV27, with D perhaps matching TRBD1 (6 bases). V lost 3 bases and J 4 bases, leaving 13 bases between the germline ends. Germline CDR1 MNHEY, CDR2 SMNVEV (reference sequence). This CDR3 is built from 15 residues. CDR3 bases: TGTGCCAGCAGTTTCGACAGGTCGGTCGGAAACACCATATATTTT. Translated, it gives CASSFDRSVGNTIYF.

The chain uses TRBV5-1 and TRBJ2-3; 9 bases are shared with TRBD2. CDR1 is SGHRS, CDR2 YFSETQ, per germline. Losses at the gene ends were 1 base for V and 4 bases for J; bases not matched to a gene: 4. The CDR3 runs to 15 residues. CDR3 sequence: CASSLFTSGSDTQYF. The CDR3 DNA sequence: TGCGCCAGCAGCTTGTTCACTAGCGGGTCAGATACGCAGTATTTT.

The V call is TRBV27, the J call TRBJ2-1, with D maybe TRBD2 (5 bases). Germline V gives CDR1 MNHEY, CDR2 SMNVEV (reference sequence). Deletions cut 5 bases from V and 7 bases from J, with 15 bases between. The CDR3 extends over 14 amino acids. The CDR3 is CASSPTRLANEQFF. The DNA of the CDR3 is TGTGCCAGCAGTCCGACCAGATTAGCGAATGAGCAGTTCTTC.

The CDR3 reads CASSFQENQPQHF. The CDR3 DNA follows: TGTGCCAGCAGCTTCCAGGAGAATCAGCCCCAGCATTTT. This rearrangement joins TRBV7-9 to TRBJ1-5, with D hard to call. There are 13 residues in the CDR3. The germline gives CDR1 SEHNR, CDR2 FQNEAQ (reference sequence). V was cut by 3 bases and J by 4 bases, with 7 bases left in between.

The DNA for the CDR3 is TGTGCCAGCAGCCTAGGTGGAGACGGACACAATGAGCAGTTCTTC. Protein sequence: CASSLGGDGHNEQFF. This chain joins TRBV3-1 (or the pseudogene TRBV3-2) and TRBJ2-1, with D uncertain. The CDR3 consists of 15 residues. V was pared by 4 bases and J by 5 bases, with 15 bases between. The germline CDR1 and CDR2 sequences are LGHDT and YNNKEL (reference sequence).